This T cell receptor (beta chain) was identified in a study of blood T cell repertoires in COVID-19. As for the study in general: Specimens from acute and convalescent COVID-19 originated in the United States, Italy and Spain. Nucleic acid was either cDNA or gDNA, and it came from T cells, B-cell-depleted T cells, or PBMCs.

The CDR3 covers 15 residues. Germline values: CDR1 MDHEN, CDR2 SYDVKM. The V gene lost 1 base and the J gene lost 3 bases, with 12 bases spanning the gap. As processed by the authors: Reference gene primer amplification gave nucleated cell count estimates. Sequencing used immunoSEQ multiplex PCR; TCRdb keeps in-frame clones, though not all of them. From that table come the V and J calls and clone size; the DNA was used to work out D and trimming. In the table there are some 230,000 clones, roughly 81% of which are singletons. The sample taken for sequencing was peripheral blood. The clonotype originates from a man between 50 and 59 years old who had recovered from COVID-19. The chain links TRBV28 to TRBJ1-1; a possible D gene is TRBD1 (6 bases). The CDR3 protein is CASSLSRGRYTEAFF. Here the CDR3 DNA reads TGTGCCAGCAGTTTATCTAGGGGGAGATACACTGAAGCTTTCTTT.